This record concerns one T cell receptor beta chain sequence. The data derive from a study of blood T cell repertoires in COVID-19. Across the study: Spain, Italy and the United States supplied samples that represented acute and convalescent COVID-19. The cDNA or gDNA used as material had been derived from T cells, B-cell-depleted T cells, or PBMCs.

Authors' methods: Amplification of reference gene primers was used by the study to estimate nucleated cell counts. Using immunoSEQ multiplex PCR, the repertoire was profiled, and TCRdb retains in-frame clones only, with some absent. V and J calls and clone size are as listed in that table; D and trimming were resolved from the DNA. The sample has 150,000 to 200,000 clones, roughly four fifths seen once. The material sequenced was peripheral blood. This clonotype was sampled from a human donor with acute or convalescent COVID-19. The donor label of this sample is uncertain.

The DNA of the CDR3 is TGCGCCAGCAGCTTTGGTGGGGCGGGAGCCACCGGGGAGCTGTTTTTT. This sequence encodes CASSFGGAGATGELFF. The chain couples TRBV5-1 to TRBJ2-2, with TRBD2 matching over 7 bases. There are 16 residues in the CDR3. V was clipped by 2 bases and J by 4 bases; unmatched bases: 8. From germline, CDR1 is SGHRS and CDR2 YFSETQ. The whole variable domain, remainder taken from reference TRBV5-1 and TRBJ2-2, is KAGVTQTPRYLIKTRGQQVTLSCSPISGHRSVSWYQQTPGQGLQFLFEYFSETQRNKGNFPGRFSGRQFSNSRSEMNVSTLELGDSALYLCASSFGGAGATGELFFGEGSRLTVL.